The entry that follows covers one T cell receptor (beta chain) sequence. Its specificity is not known. Each replicate PCR on the sorted subsets used about 0.2 ug DNA (approximately 33,000 T cell genomes). The table came from immunoSEQ multiplex PCR; TCRdb's copy has only in-frame clones and leaves some out. The profile shows nearly 2 million clones, about 94% of them singletons. These data belong to a study of shared clonotypes between healthy human individuals. Study conclusions and caveats: Only blood underwent sampling, and tissue repertoires likely differ.

Naive CD8 populations comprised CD45RO-negative cells positively selected for CCR7, excluding terminally differentiated effector memory CD45RA+ cells. The healthy adult donors were HIV-negative and reported no recent acute infections or vaccinations. CDR3 length: 16 residues. The J segment lost 0 bases and the V segment lost 3 bases, leaving 1 base of the junction unmatched. CDR1 SGHTA and CDR2 FQGNSA come from the germline V gene. This sequence was found in a man aged 18 to 30 in good health. The chain combines TRBV7-2 with TRBJ2-6, with TRBD1 matching over 8 bases. Sequencing was performed on naive CD8+ T cells sorted from blood. The CDR3 DNA reads TGTGCCAGCAGCTTCAGGGGGCGCTCTGGGGCCAACGTCCTGACTTTC. Its translation: CASSFRGRSGANVLTF.